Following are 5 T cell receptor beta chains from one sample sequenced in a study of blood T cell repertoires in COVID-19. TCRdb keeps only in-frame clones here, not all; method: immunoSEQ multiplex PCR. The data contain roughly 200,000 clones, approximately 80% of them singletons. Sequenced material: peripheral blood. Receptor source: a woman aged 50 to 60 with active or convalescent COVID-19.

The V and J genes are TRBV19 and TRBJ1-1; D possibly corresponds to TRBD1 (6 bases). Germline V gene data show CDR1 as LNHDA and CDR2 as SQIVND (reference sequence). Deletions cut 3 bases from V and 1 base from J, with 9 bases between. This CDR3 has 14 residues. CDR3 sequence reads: CASSIGGTNTEAFF. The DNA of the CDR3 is TGTGCCAGTAGTATTGGGGGCACGAACACTGAAGCTTTCTTT.

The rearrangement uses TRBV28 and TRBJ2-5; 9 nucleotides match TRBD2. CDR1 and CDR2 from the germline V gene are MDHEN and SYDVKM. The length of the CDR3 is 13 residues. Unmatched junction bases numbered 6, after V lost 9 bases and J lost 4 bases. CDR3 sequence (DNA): TGTGCCAGGGTACATAGCGGGAGAGAGACCCAGTACTTC. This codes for CARVHSGRETQYF. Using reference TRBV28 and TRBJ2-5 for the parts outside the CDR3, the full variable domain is DVKVTQSSRYLVKRTGEKVFLECVQDMDHENMFWYRQDPGLGLRLIYFSYDVKMKEKGDIPEGYSVSREKKERFSLILESASTNQTSMYLCARVHSGRETQYFGPGTRLLVL.

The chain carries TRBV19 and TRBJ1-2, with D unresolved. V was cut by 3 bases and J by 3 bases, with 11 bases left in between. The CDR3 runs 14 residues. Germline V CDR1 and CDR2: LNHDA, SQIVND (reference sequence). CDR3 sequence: CASSIRGFDYGYTF. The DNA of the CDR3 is TGTGCCAGTAGTATCCGAGGGTTCGACTATGGCTACACCTTC.

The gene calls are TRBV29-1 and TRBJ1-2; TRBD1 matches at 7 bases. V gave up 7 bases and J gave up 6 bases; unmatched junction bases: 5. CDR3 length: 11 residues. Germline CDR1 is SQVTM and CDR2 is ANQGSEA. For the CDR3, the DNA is TGCAGCGGAGAGGGGGCTGATGGCTACACCTTC. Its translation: CSGEGADGYTF.

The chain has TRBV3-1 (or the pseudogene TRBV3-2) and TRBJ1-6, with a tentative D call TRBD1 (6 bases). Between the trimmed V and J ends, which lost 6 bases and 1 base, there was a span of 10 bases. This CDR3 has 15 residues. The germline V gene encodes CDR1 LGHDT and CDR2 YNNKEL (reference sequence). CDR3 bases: TGTGCCAGCAGACAGGGTTTTTCCTATAATTCACCCCTCCACTTT. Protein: CASRQGFSYNSPLHF.